The 9 T cell receptor beta chains presented below share a single source sample, sequenced in a study of blood T cell repertoires in COVID-19. The assay was immunoSEQ multiplex PCR, and TCRdb's table has in-frame clones only and misses some. The sample consists of a few hundred thousand clones, about 80% of them appearing once. The sequencing input was peripheral blood. The source of these receptors is a person in their 70s with COVID-19, enrolled during active disease.

This clone was observed many times. This sequence joins TRBV27 and TRBJ2-7; D call uncertain. Germline V gives CDR1 MNHEY, CDR2 SMNVEV (reference sequence). The CDR3 has 14 amino acids. The germline V and J ends were trimmed by 0 bases and 4 bases, with 10 bases remaining between them. The DNA of the CDR3 is TGTGCCAGCAGTTTATCAGGCCTAGTGTACGAGCAGTACTTC. Amino acid sequence: CASSLSGLVYEQYF.

The chain is built from TRBV25-1 and TRBJ2-4; the match to TRBD1 covers 9 bases. There are 16 residues in the CDR3. V trimming: 3 bases; J trimming: 1 base; junction bases outside the gene matches: 4. Germline V gene data show CDR1 as MGHDK and CDR2 as SYGVNS. For the CDR3, the DNA is TGTGCCAGCAGTGACACCGGGACAGGGGCCAAAAACATTCAGTACTTC. Residues: CASSDTGTGAKNIQYF. The full variable domain, completed using reference TRBV25-1 and TRBJ2-4, is EADIYQTPRYLVIGTGKKITLECSQTMGHDKMYWYQQDPGMELHLIHYSYGVNSTEKGDLSSESTVSRIRTEHFPLTLESARPSHTSQYLCASSDTGTGAKNIQYFGAGTRLSVL.

The V call is TRBV5-5, the J call TRBJ1-4; a weak D match, TRBD1 (5 bases). The CDR3 contains 16 residues. CDR1 and CDR2 (germline): SGHKS, YYEKEE (reference sequence). V was pared by 0 bases and J by 3 bases, with 12 bases between. The DNA of the CDR3 is TGTGCCAGCAGCTTGGAGGTCAGGGTTCCTAATGAAAAACTGTTTTTT. Translation: CASSLEVRVPNEKLFF.

The rearrangement joins TRBV6-2 or TRBV6-3 to TRBJ2-7; possible D gene TRBD2, 6 bases. Germline V CDR1 and CDR2: MNHEY, SVGEGT. V shed 0 bases and J shed 3 bases, with 12 bases lying between them. The CDR3 covers 15 residues. The CDR3 DNA reads as TGTGCCAGCAGTTACTCGTTGAGTAGCGGCTACGAGCAGTACTTC. As protein: CASSYSLSSGYEQYF.

This clone was counted between two and nine times. The J gene is TRBJ1-1, the V gene TRBV3-1 (or the pseudogene TRBV3-2); D call uncertain. Per the germline V gene, CDR1 is LGHDT and CDR2 is YNNKEL (reference sequence). Trimming stripped 4 bases from V and 0 bases from J, with 9 bases between. The CDR3 contains 14 residues. CDR3 DNA: TGTGCCAGCAGCCTACAACACCTGAACACTGAAGCTTTCTTT. Translating it yields CASSLQHLNTEAFF.

This chain connects TRBV28 to TRBJ2-7; TRBD1 is a possible D gene (6 bases). The CDR3 totals 12 residues. Trimming stripped 5 bases from V and 6 bases from J, with 11 bases between. Germline V lookup: CDR1 MDHEN, CDR2 SYDVKM. CDR3 DNA sequence: TGTGCCAGCAGTCCCAGGGGTGGCGAGCAGTACTTC. The encoded protein is CASSPRGGEQYF.

The gene calls are TRBV5-1 and TRBJ1-3; D is uncertain. The length of the CDR3 is 15 residues. Germline V gene lookup returns CDR1 SGHRS and CDR2 YFSETQ. Trimming removed 0 bases from V and 0 bases from J, with 7 bases in between. The CDR3 reads CASSLDTDSGNTIYF. DNA for the CDR3: TGCGCCAGCAGCTTGGATACAGACTCTGGAAACACCATATATTTT.

The V and J genes are TRBV7-2 and TRBJ1-3; D unresolved. Trimming removed 3 bases at V and 1 base at J, with 7 bases between. This CDR3 region has 14 residues. Germline CDR1 and CDR2: SGHTA and FQGNSA. The CDR3 DNA sequence: TGTGCCAGCAGCTTTGGGGAGTCTGGAAACACCATATATTTT. Its translation is CASSFGESGNTIYF.

In nucleotides, the CDR3 is TGTGCCAGCAGTGAACCGGGGGAGGTCCCCCTCCACTTT. Protein: CASSEPGEVPLHF. The chain combines TRBV25-1 with TRBJ1-6, with D perhaps TRBD1 (5 bases). CDR1 and CDR2 (germline): MGHDK, SYGVNS. The CDR3 has 13 residues. V shed 2 bases and J shed 13 bases, with 12 bases lying between them.